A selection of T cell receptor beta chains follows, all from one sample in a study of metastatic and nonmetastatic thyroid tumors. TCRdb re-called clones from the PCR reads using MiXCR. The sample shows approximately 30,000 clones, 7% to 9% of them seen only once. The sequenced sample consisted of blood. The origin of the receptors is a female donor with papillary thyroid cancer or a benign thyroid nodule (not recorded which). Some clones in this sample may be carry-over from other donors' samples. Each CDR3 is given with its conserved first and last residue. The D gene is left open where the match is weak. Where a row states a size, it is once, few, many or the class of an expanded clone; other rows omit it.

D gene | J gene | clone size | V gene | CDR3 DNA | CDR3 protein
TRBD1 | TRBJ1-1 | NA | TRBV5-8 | TGTGCCAGCAGCCCCGGACAGGGAACGCTGGACACTGAAGCTTTCTTT | CASSPGQGTLDTEAFF
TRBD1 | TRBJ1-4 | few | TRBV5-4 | TGTGCCAGCAGCCCGAGGACAGGAAGTAATGAAAAACTGTTTTTT | CASSPRTGSNEKLFF
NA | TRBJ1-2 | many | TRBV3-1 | TGTGCCAGCAGTCACAGGGCGGCGGCTAACTATGGCTACACCTTC | CASSHRAAANYGYTF
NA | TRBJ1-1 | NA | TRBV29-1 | TGCAGCATTGAAGGGGCCGGGGACACTGAAGCTTTCTTT | CSIEGAGDTEAFF
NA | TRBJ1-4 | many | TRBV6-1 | TGTGCCAGCAGCCGAGATCAGGGGAGTGAAAAACTGTTTTTT | CASSRDQGSEKLFF
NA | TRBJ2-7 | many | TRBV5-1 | TGCGCCAGCAGCTTGGGTAGCCCCGGGGACGAGCAGTACTTC | CASSLGSPGDEQYF
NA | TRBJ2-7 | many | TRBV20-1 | TGCAGTGCCCCCGGGACTTCCCCCTACGAGCAGTACTTC | CSAPGTSPYEQYF
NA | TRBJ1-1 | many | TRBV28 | TGTGCCAGCAGTCTGGACCGCCCCACTGAAGCTTTCTTT | CASSLDRPTEAFF
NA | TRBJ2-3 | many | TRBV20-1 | TGCAGTGCCACCTCTACTAGATCCGGCACAGATACGCAGTATTTT | CSATSTRSGTDTQYF
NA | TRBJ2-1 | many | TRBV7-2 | TGTGCCAGCAGCTCGCGAAGGGGGGTCTACAATGAGCAGTTCTTC | CASSSRRGVYNEQFF
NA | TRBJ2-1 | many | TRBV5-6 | TGTGCCAGCAGCTTGGTGACTGGCCACAATGAGCAGTTCTTC | CASSLVTGHNEQFF
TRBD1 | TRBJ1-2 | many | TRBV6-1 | TGTGCCAGCAGTCCCACAGGGGGTGATGGCTACACCTTC | CASSPTGGDGYTF
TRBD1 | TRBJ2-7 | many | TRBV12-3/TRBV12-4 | TGTGCCAGCAGTCGGGACAGGGGTTCGGGGGAGCAGTACTTC | CASSRDRGSGEQYF
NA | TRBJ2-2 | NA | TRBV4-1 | TGCGCCAGCAGCCAAGTCCGACAGAACACCGGGGAGCTGTTTTTT | CASSQVRQNTGELFF
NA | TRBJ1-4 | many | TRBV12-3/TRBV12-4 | TGTGCCAGCAGATATGGTGAAAAACTGTTTTTT | CASRYGEKLFF
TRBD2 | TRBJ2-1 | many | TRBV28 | TGTGCCAGCACTCTAGCTATACAGCGGGGGAACAATGAGCAGTTCTTC | CASTLAIQRGNNEQFF
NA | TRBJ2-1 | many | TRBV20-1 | TGCAGTCCCTCAGGGACTCGTAGCTATGAGCAGTTCTTC | CSPSGTRSYEQFF
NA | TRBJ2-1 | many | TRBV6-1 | TGTGCCAGCAGTGAGGCGGGGACCTACAATGAGCAGTTCTTC | CASSEAGTYNEQFF
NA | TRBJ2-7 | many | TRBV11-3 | TGTGCCAGCAGCTTAGGGGTCGGCTACGAGCAGTACTTC | CASSLGVGYEQYF
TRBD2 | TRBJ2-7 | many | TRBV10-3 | TGTGCCATCGGCCTGAGCGGGAGGGCCTTCTACGAGCAGTACTTC | CAIGLSGRAFYEQYF
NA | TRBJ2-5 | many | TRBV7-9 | TGTGCCAGCAGCTTAACAGGGCCGACGTACCAAGAGACCCAGTACTTC | CASSLTGPTYQETQYF
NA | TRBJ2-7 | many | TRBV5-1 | TGCGCCAGCACCCTGGCCCAGGGGAGGAACGAGCAGTACTTC | CASTLAQGRNEQYF
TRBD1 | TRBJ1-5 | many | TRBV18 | TGTGCCAGCTCACCATTCGTATCAGGGGGTAATCAGCCCCAGCATTTT | CASSPFVSGGNQPQHF
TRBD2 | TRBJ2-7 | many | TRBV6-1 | TGTGCCAGCAGACTGGGGACTAGCGGGAGGAACGAGCAGTACTTC | CASRLGTSGRNEQYF
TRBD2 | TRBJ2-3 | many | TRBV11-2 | TGTGCCAGCAGCCCGGGACTAGCGGGGGGGAGCACAGATACGCAGTATTTT | CASSPGLAGGSTDTQYF
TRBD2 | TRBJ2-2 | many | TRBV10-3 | TGTGCCATCAGCGGGACTAGCGGGAGGACGGCCGGGGAGCTGTTTTTT | CAISGTSGRTAGELFF
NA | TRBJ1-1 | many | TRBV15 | TGTGCCACCAGCAGAGGGGTCACTGAAGCTTTCTTT | CATSRGVTEAFF
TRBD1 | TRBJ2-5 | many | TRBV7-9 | TGTGCCAGCAGCTCGGACTGGGACAGGCCGCCTGGGACCCAGTACTTC | CASSSDWDRPPGTQYF
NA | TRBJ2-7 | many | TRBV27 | TGTGCCAGCAGGGTCCGGGACAACTACGAGCAGTACTTC | CASRVRDNYEQYF
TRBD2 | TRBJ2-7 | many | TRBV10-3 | TGTGCCATCGGGGTACTAGCGGGAGGGCTTTACGAGCAGTACTTC | CAIGVLAGGLYEQYF
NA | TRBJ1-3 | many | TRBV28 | TGTGCCAGCAGTTTGATAACGGGTGGAAACACCATATATTTT | CASSLITGGNTIYF
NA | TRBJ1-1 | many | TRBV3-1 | TGTGCCAGCAGCCAAGGAGGGACCGCTGAAGCTTTCTTT | CASSQGGTAEAFF
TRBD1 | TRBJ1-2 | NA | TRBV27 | TGTGCCGGGCGACAGGGGGTGGTCTATGGCTACACCTTC | CAGRQGVVYGYTF
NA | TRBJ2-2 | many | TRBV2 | TGTGCCAGCAGTCGGACAGCGAACACCGGGGAGCTGTTTTTT | CASSRTANTGELFF
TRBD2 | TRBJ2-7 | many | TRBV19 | TGTGCCAGTAGTACAGCTAGCGGGATTAGCTCCTACGAGCAGTACTTC | CASSTASGISSYEQYF
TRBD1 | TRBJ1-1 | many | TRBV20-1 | TGCAGTGGTAGACAGGGGAGGCCTGAAGCTTTCTTT | CSGRQGRPEAFF
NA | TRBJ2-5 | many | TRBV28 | TGTGCCACCTCGATTCTTGAGACCCAGTACTTC | CATSILETQYF
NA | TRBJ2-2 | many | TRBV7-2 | TGTGCCAGCAGCCCGAGTAGCGGGGAGCTGTTTTTT | CASSPSSGELFF
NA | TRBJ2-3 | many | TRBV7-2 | TGTGCCAGCAGCTCCGAAAGTACCGGCACAGATACGCAGTATTTT | CASSSESTGTDTQYF
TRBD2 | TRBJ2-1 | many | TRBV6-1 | TGTGCCAGCAGTGATGCGGGAGGTGCCTACAATGAGCAGTTCTTC | CASSDAGGAYNEQFF
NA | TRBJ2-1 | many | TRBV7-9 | TGTGCCAGCAGCTTAACACAATACGGTGAGCAGTTCTTC | CASSLTQYGEQFF
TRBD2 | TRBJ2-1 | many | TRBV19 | TGTGCCAGTAGTGAGCCACTAGCGGGAGGTTACAATGAGCAGTTCTTC | CASSEPLAGGYNEQFF
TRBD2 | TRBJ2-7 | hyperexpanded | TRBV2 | TGTGCCAGCAGTGACGGGGAGGGGTGGGGTTCGGACTACGAGCAGTACTTC | CASSDGEGWGSDYEQYF
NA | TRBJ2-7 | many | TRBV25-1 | TGTGCCAGCAGTGATCGGGGAACCTACGAGCAGTACTTC | CASSDRGTYEQYF
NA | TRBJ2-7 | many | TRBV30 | TGTGCCTGGAGGTTGGCGGGGTGGGGAGACGAGCAGTACTTC | CAWRLAGWGDEQYF
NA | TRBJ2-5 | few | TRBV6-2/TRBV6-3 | TGTGCCAGCAGTTACTTAGGGCACGGGGAGACCCAGTACTTC | CASSYLGHGETQYF
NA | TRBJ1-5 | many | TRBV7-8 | TGTGCCAGCAGCTTAGTACTTACAGAGCCCCAGCATTTT | CASSLVLTEPQHF
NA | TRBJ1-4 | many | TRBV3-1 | TGTGCCAGCAGCCGGGACCTTCGGAATGAAAAACTGTTTTTT | CASSRDLRNEKLFF
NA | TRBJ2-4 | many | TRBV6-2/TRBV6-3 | TGTGCCAGCAGTTATCGGGGCCAGGGCAAAAACATTCAGTACTTC | CASSYRGQGKNIQYF
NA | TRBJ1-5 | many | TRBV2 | TGTGCCAGCACCGAAAGGCGGACCGATCAGCCCCAGCATTTT | CASTERRTDQPQHF
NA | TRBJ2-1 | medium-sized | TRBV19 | TGTGCCAGTAACGCAGGTGCGGGCTCCTACAATGAGCAGTTCTTC | CASNAGAGSYNEQFF
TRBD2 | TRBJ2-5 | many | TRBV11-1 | TGTGCCAGCAGCTTAGCGCCGGGACTAGCGGGGGTTCAAGAGACCCAGTACTTC | CASSLAPGLAGVQETQYF
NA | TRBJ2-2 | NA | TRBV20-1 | TGCAGTGCTAGAGATACAGGTTTCACCGGGGAGCTGTTTTTT | CSARDTGFTGELFF
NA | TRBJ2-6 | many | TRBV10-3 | TGTGCCATCAGAGATACGAGGTCTGGGGCCAACGTCCTGACTTTC | CAIRDTRSGANVLTF
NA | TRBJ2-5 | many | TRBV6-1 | TGTGCCAGCAGTGGGCTTATTGGACGGTCCGAAGAGACCCAGTACTTC | CASSGLIGRSEETQYF